Below are 5 T cell receptor beta chains sequenced from a single sample in a study of blood T cells in healthy people across ages. Alongside a J-beta primer mix, a sample-barcoded 5' primer served in a second PCR lasting about 6 to 11 cycles. TCRdb re-called the 5' RACE reads with MiXCR, one entry per CDR3 protein. The profile shows around 1,000,000 distinct CDR3 sequences, 35% to 45% of them singletons. Material for sequencing was blood. The receptors come from a man between 18 and 29 years old in good health.

This chain uses TRBV20-1 with TRBJ2-5; no clear D. The CDR3 has 12 residues. CDR1 and CDR2 (germline): DFQATT, SNEGSKA (reference sequence). Trimming took off 4 bases at V and 0 bases at J, with 6 bases between the two ends. The CDR3 protein is CSATWNQETQYF. The CDR3 bases are TGCAGTGCTACATGGAACCAAGAGACCCAGTACTTC.

The chain joins TRBV12-3 or TRBV12-4 to TRBJ1-1; perhaps TRBD1 as D (5 bases). The V and J ends lost 6 bases and 4 bases respectively, with 15 bases between them. The CDR3 is 14 amino acids. The CDR3 DNA is TGTGCCAGCAGGCCTGGGGCCGCGGGCACTGAAGCTTTCTTT. This sequence encodes CASRPGAAGTEAFF.

The table lists this clonotype with a few counts. The chain carries TRBV6-1 and TRBJ2-5; D is perhaps TRBD1 (6 bases). V was shortened by 7 bases and J by 4 bases, with 31 bases between the two germline ends. CDR3 size: 19 residues. Germline CDR1 MNHNS, CDR2 SASEGT. In DNA, the CDR3 is TGTGCCAGCACTAAACTCCCCCGACGACAGGCTTTATCCCGAGAGACCCAGTACTTC. Translation: CASTKLPRRQALSRETQYF.

The chain couples TRBV9 to TRBJ2-7, with D maybe TRBD2 (5 bases). The J call may be mistaken, given a closer DNA end match to TRBJ2-5. The CDR3 is 12 residues long. Germline V gene sequence: CDR1 SGDLS, CDR2 YYNGEE. CDR3 region: CASSVGGGTQYF. The CDR3 nucleotides are TGTGCCAGCAGCGTAGGAGGAGGGACCCAGTACTTC.

In its sample, this clonotype was seen a few times. The chain links TRBV4-3 to TRBJ2-1, with D perhaps matching TRBD1 (5 bases). V lost 4 bases and J 9 bases, leaving 19 bases between the germline ends. Per the germline V gene, CDR1 is LGHNA and CDR2 is YSLEER. The CDR3 is 15 amino acids. This CDR3 reads CASSPAVGGAGEQFF. Here the CDR3 DNA reads TGCGCCAGCAGCCCCGCTGTTGGTGGGGCCGGTGAGCAGTTCTTC.